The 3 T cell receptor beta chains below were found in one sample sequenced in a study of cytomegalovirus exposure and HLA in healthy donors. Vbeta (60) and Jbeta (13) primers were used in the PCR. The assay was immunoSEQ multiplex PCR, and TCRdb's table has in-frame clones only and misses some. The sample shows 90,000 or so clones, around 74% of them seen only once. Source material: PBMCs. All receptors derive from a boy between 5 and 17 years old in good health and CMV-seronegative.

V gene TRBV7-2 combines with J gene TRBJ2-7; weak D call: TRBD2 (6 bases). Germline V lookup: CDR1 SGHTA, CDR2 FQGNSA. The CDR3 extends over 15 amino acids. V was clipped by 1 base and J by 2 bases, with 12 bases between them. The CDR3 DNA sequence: TGTGCCAGCAGCTTAGGGGACTTACTTCCCTACGAGCAGTACTTC. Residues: CASSLGDLLPYEQYF.

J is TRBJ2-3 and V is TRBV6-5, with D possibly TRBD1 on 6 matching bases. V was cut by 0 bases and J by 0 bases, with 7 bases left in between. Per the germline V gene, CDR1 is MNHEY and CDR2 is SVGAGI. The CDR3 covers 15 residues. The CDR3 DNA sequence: TGTGCCAGCAGTTACTCGAGGGGGAGCACAGATACGCAGTATTTT. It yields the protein CASSYSRGSTDTQYF.

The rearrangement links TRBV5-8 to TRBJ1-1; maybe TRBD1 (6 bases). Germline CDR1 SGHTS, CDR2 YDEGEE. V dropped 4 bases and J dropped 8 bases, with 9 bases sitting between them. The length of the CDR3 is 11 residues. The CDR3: CASSPDREAFF. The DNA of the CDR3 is TGTGCCAGCAGCCCGGACAGAGAAGCTTTCTTT. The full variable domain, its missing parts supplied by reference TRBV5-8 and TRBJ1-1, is EAGVTQSPTHLIKTRGQQATLRCSPISGHTSVYWYQQALGLGLQFLLWYDEGEERNRGNFPPRFSGRQFPNYSSELNVNALELEDSALYLCASSPDREAFFGQGTRLTVV.